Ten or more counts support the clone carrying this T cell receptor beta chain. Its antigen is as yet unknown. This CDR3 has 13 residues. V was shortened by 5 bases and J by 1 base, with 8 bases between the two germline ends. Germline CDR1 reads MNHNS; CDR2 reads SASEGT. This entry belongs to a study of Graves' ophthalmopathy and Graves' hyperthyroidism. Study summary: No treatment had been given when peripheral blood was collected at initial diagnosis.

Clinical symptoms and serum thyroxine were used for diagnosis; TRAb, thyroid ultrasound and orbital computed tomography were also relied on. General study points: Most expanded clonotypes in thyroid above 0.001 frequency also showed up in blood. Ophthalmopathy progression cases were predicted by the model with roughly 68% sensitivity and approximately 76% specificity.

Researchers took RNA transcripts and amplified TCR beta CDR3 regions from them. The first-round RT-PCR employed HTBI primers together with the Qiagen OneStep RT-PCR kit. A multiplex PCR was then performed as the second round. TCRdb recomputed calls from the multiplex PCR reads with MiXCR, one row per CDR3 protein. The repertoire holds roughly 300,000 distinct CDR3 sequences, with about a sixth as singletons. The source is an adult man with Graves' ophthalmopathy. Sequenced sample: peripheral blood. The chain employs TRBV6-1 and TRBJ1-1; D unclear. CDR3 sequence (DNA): TGTGCCAGCAGTCAACAGAAGAACACTGAAGCTTTCTTT. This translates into CASSQQKNTEAFF.